The entry below describes one T cell receptor (beta chain). The clone's antigen remains unknown. No quality values exist for individual bases; no much larger clone is one base distant. The data belong to a study of beta chain features in type 1 diabetes (dated by TCRdb to 2017 to 2018). Context from the whole study: Patients and healthy donors did not differ in mean age, gender distribution, total cell number or subset yield. A total of some 100,000,000 sorted cells were examined across all samples, and a strong correlation was observed between cell number per subset and RNA yield. The study compared TCRB repertoires of sorted circulating CD4+ T cell subsets between recently diagnosed type 1 diabetes patients and matched healthy donors. Naive and central memory subsets were obtained from all 28 donors, but regulatory and stem cell-like memory subsets were isolated from only 8 patients and roughly eight healthy donors. Study-wide findings and limitations: Because cDNA rather than genomic DNA was sequenced, highly expressing activated cells could have been over-represented, although no difference in activation and CD3 levels was found between groups. PCR might favor shorter templates, but patient and control samples were amplified and corrected together, so any skew would affect both groups equally. Naive, central memory and regulatory TCRB repertoires appeared more similar among patients than among healthy donors. Because small numbers of individuals were included in the HLA sub-analyses, any influence of HLA type on TCRB rearrangement was left unresolved. Fewer insertions and more nucleotide deletions at VDJ recombination sites were observed in patients with type 1 diabetes, implying thymic rearrangement abnormalities. A moderate but significant shortening of TCRB CDR3 length was observed in type 1 diabetes patients in all four CD4+ subsets.

From each donor, a single peripheral blood sample of 95 to 150 mL on average was drawn into heparinised tubes. Naive, central memory, regulatory and stem cell-like memory CD4+ T cells were sorted on a BD FACSAria II using a panel including CD45RO, CCR7, CD25, CD127, CD95 and CD27. Every sorted population had a purity above 95%. PBMCs were isolated right away by Lymphoprep density gradient centrifugation and were stained directly, without culture. To minimize batch effects, samples were stained and sorted in pairs, one healthy donor with one patient per experiment. Taken from cysteine to phenylalanine, the CDR3 has 17 residues. Only CDR3 DNA remains: 51 bases, in frame from the first base. Based on the germline V gene (reference sequence), the CDR1 and CDR2 sequences are SEHNR and FQNEAQ. V loses 4 bases of germline sequence and J loses 2 bases, and the interval between the two ends is 19 bases. All of the isolated RNA was reverse transcribed with the High Capacity cDNA Reverse Transcription Kit, so expressed TCRB transcripts were sequenced. Deep immunoSEQ sequencing was performed on naive, central memory and regulatory T cell samples, with an average of roughly 3.3 million total reads per sample. Sorted cells were lysed in RLT buffer and RNA was extracted with DNase-treated RNeasy Micro or Mini kits, depending on cell number. Each cell subset was processed separately to prevent cross-contamination, with patient and healthy donor samples processed together. The immunoSEQ multiplex PCR was used to amplify TCRB sequences from cDNA, yielding 87-bp fragments that span the CDR3 region. Sequencing of the amplicons was done on the Illumina HiSeq platform. The study's processing was this. Synthetic template baselines were used to correct PCR bias computationally, reads within Hamming distance 2 were collapsed together, and singletons that could not be merged were discarded. Reads were aligned against IMGT to assign V, D and J genes, CDR3 length and insertions or deletions at six rearrangement sites. Clonotype counts were normalized to sorted cell number within each subset before computing true diversity and Gini coefficients with the tcR R package. The overlap coefficient, calculated on TCRB nucleotide sequences, was used to quantify repertoire sharing. Out-of-frame TCRB sequences from naive cells were analyzed to stand in for the pre-selection repertoire. TCRdb mirrors the immuneACCESS table, restricted to in-frame sequences. Some clones are absent from its copies; in checked studies, under half trace to an unresolved V gene, and the reason for the others is unknown. V and J calls and clone size are those listed in that table; D and trimming were worked out from the DNA. The table for this sample lists some 900,000 clones; around a sixth of them were counted only once. Around 0.02% of the sample rests with the top ten.

The sequencing sample was made of naive CD4+ T cells from blood. Taken with the paper, the label for cell subset or site translates to: true naive CD4+ T cells. The V and J genes are TRBV7-9 and TRBJ2-3; TRBD1 is perhaps the D gene, given 5 matching bases. The TCR sequence derives from a woman aged 18-35 years in good health. In nucleotides, the sequence is TGTGCCAGCAGCTGGAACCGACAGACACCAGACACAGATACGCAGTATTTT. The resulting protein is CASSWNRQTPDTDTQYF.